Included here is one TCR beta chain sequence, with context. Its target is not known. This entry is derived from a study of OX40 agonist ivuxolimab in advanced cancers. Study summary: Patients were about 83% male with ages roughly 20 to 80, mean approximately 55. Study observations and caveats: In the 0.1-3.0 mg/kg groups, partial responders showed among the lowest expansion.

Patients with a history of autoimmune disease or on systemic immunosuppression were excluded. Peripheral blood came from all dose cohorts at three timepoints. V was clipped by 0 bases and J by 2 bases, with 11 bases between them. Per germline, CDR1 LNHDA and CDR2 SQIVND (reference sequence). This CDR3 has 16 residues. Only in-frame clones appear in the TCRdb table, and some are missing; sequencing was by immunoSEQ multiplex PCR. Here the sample spans about 68,000 clones, about 90% being singletons. The V gene is TRBV19, the J gene TRBJ2-1; tentatively, D is TRBD1 or TRBD2 (6 bases each). This sequence was found in an adult with an advanced solid tumor such as melanoma, head and neck, liver or kidney cancer. This sample comprised CD4+ or CD8+ T cells sorted from blood, obtained in a trial of the OX40 agonist ivuxolimab. The CDR3 bases are TGTGCCAGTAGTATAGAGGGGGGCGCGGCCTACAATGAGCAGTTCTTC. Protein sequence: CASSIEGGAAYNEQFF.